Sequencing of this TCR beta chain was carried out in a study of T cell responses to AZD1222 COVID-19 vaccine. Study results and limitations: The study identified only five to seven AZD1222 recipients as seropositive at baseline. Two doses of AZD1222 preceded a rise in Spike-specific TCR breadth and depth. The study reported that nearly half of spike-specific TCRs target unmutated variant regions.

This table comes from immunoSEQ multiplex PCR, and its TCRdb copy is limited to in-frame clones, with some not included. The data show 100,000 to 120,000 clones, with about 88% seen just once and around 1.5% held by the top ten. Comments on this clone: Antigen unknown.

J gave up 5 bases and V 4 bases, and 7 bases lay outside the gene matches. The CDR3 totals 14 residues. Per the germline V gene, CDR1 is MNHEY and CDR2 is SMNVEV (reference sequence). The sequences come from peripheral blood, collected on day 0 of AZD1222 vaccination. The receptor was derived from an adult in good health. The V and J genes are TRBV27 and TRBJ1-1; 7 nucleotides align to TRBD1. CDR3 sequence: CASSSAGGRTEAFF. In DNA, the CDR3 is TGTGCCAGCAGTTCGGCAGGGGGTAGAACTGAAGCTTTCTTT.